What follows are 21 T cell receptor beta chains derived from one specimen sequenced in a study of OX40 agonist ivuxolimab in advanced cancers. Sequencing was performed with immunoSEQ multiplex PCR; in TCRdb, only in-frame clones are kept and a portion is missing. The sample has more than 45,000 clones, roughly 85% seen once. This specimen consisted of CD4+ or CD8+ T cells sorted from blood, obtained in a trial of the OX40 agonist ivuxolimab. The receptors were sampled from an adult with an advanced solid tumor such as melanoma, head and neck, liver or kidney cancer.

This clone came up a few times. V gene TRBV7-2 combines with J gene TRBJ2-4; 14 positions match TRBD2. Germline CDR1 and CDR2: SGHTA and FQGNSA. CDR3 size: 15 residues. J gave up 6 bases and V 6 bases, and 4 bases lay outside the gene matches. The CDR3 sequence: CASRGLAGEGNIQYF. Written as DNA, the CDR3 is TGTGCCAGCAGGGGACTAGCGGGAGAGGGAAACATTCAGTACTTC.

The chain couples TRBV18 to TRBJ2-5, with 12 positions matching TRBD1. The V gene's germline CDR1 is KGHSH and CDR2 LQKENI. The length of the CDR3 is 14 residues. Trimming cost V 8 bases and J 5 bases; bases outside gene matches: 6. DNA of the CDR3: TGTGCCAGCCTTCGGGACAGGGGGCAGGAGACCCAGTACTTC. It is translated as CASLRDRGQETQYF.

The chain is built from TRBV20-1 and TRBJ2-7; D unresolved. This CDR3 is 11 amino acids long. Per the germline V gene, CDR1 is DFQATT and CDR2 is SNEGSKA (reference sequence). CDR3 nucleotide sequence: TGCAGCGCCCATAAGGCCTACGAGCAGTACTTC. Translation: CSAHKAYEQYF.

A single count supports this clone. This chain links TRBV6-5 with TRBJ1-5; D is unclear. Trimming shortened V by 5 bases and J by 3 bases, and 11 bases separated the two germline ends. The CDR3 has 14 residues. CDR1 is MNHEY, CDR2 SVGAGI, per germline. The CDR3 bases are TGTGCCAGCAGTAGGGTCGGGGACAATCAGCCCCAGCATTTT. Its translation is CASSRVGDNQPQHF.

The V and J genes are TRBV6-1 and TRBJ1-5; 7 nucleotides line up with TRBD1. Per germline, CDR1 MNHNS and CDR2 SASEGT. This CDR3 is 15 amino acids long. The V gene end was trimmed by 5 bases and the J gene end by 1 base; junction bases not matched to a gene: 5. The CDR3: CASSQSGQSNQPQHF. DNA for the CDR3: TGTGCCAGCAGTCAATCGGGACAGAGCAATCAGCCCCAGCATTTT.

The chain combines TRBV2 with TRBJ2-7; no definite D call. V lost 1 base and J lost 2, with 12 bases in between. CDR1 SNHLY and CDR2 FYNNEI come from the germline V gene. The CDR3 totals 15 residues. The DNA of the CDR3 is TGTGCCAGCAGTGAAGTAGAGATCCTGACCTACGAGCAGTACTTC. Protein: CASSEVEILTYEQYF.

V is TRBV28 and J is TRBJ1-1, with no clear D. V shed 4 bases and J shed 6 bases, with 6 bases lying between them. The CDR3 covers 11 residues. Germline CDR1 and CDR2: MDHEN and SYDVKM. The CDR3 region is CASSWVAEAFF. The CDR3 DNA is TGTGCCAGCAGTTGGGTCGCTGAAGCTTTCTTT.

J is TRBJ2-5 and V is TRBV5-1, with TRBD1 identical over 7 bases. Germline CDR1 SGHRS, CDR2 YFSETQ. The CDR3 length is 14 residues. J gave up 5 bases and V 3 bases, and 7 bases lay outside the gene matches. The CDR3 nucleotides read TGCGCCAGCAGCTCACAAACAGGGGTCGAGACCCAGTACTTC. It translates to CASSSQTGVETQYF.

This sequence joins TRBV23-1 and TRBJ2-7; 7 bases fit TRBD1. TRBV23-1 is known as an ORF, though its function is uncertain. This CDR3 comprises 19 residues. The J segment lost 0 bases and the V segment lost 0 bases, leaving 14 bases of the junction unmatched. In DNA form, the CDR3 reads TGCGCCAGCAGTCAATCGGACGACAGGGAAGGACACAGCTCCTACGAGCAGTACTTC. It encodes CASSQSDDREGHSSYEQYF.

The CDR3 coding sequence is TGTGCCAGCAGTTACGATACTTACCAAGAGACCCAGTACTTC. It encodes CASSYDTYQETQYF. The chain has TRBV6-6 and TRBJ2-5; D call uncertain. V was cut by 2 bases and J by 0 bases, with 7 bases left in between. Germline loops: CDR1 MNHNY, CDR2 SVGAGI (reference sequence). The CDR3 covers 14 residues.

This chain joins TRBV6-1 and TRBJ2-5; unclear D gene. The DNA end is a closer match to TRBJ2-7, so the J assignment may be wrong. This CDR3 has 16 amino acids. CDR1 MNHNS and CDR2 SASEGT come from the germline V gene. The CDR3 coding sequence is TGTGCCAGCAGTGAAGCGTCCTTGAGTCACCACTACGAGCAGTACTTC. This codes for CASSEASLSHHYEQYF.

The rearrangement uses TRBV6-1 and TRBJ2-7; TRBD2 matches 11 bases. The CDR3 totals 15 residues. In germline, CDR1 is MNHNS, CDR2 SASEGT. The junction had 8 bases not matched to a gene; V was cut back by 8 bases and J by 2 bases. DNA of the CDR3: TGTGCCAGCGGCGGTAATAGCGGGAGGGCCTACGAGCAGTACTTC. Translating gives CASGGNSGRAYEQYF.

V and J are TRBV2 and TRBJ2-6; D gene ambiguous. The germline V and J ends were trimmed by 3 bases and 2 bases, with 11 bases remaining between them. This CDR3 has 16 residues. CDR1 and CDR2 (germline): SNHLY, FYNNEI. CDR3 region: CASSEDRSPGANVLTF. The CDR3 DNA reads TGTGCCAGCAGTGAGGATAGGAGCCCTGGGGCCAACGTCCTGACTTTC.

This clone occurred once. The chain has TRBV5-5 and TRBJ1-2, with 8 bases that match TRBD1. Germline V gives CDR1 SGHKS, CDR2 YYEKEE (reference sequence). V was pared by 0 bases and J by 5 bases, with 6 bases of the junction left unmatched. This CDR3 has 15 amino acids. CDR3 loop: CASSLVSTGAYGYTF. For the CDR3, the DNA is TGTGCCAGCAGCTTGGTGTCGACAGGGGCTTATGGCTACACCTTC.

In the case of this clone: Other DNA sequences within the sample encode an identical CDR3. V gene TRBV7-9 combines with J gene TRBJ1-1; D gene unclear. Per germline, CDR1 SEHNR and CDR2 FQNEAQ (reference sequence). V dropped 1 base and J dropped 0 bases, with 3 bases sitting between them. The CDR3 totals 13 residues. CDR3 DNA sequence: TGTGCCAGCAGCTTAGACATGAACACTGAAGCTTTCTTT. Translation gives CASSLDMNTEAFF.

CDR3 residues: CASSVGGSNQPQHF. The CDR3 DNA follows: TGTGCCAGCAGTGTGGGGGGTAGCAATCAGCCCCAGCATTTT. The chain joins TRBV6-1 to TRBJ1-5; TRBD1 is a possible D gene (5 bases). Germline values: CDR1 MNHNS, CDR2 SASEGT. The CDR3 has 14 amino acids. V was shortened by 4 bases and J by 0 bases, with 7 bases between the two germline ends.

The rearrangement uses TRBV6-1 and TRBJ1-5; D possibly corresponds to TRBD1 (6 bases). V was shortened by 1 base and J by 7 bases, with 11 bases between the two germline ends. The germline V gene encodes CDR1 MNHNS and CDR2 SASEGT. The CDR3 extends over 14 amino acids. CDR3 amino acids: CASSEGGGEQPQHF. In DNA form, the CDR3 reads TGTGCCAGCAGTGAAGGAGGGGGGGAGCAGCCCCAGCATTTT.

The CDR3 protein is CASSYSIIGGYEQYF. CDR3 nucleotides: TGTGCCAGCAGTTACTCGATTATAGGGGGCTACGAGCAGTACTTC. The V gene is TRBV6-5, the J gene TRBJ2-7, with D possibly being TRBD1 (6 bases). Per germline, CDR1 MNHEY and CDR2 SVGAGI. Trimming took 0 bases from V and 3 from J, leaving 12 bases between them. This CDR3 is 15 amino acids long.

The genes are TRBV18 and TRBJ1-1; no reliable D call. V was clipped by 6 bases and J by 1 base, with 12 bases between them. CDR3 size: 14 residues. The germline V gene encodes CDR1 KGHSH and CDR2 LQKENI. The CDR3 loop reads CASSSQIQNTEAFF. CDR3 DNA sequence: TGTGCCAGCTCTTCGCAGATACAGAACACTGAAGCTTTCTTT.

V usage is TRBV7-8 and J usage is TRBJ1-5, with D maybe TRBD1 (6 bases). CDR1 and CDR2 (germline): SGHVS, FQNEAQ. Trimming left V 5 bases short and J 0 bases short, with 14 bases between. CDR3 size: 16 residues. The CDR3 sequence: CASSVGGGDSNQPQHF. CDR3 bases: TGTGCCAGCAGCGTAGGAGGGGGGGATAGCAATCAGCCCCAGCATTTT.

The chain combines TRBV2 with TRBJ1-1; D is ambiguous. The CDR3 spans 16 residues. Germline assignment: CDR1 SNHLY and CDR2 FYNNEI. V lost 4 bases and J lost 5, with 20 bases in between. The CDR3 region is CASSGAPGRGGTEAFF. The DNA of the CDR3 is TGTGCCAGCAGTGGAGCTCCGGGCCGGGGAGGGACTGAAGCTTTCTTT.